What follows are 30 T cell receptor beta chains derived from one specimen sequenced in a study of early stage breast cancer tumors. Using immunoSEQ multiplex PCR, the repertoire was profiled, and TCRdb retains in-frame clones only, with some absent. The data hold more than 60,000 clones, with more than 65% observed a single time. The source material was blood. The receptors originated from a person aged 55 to 70 with breast cancer.

This clone has only a few counts. The chain joins TRBV10-2 to TRBJ1-5; D is ambiguous. The germline V and J ends were trimmed by 3 bases and 0 bases, with 6 bases remaining between them. The CDR3 extends over 14 amino acids. Germline V gene lookup returns CDR1 WSHSY and CDR2 SAAADI. The CDR3 bases are TGCGCCAGCAGTGAAGGGAATAGCAATCAGCCCCAGCATTTT. This encodes CASSEGNSNQPQHF.

The chain recombines TRBV9 with TRBJ1-3; TRBD1 might be the D (6 bases). The V gene's germline CDR1 is SGDLS and CDR2 YYNGEE. The V end was cut by 2 bases, the J end by 3 bases, with 15 bases between. The CDR3 has 16 amino acids. For the CDR3, the DNA is TGTGCCAGCAGCGTTCAAGCAGGGGAGAATGGAAACACCATATATTTT. It yields the protein CASSVQAGENGNTIYF.

A single count supports this clone. This sequence joins TRBV7-2 and TRBJ2-7; D unclear. The CDR3 is 15 amino acids. V lost 8 bases to trimming and J lost 2 bases, with 19 bases between them. Looked up from germline, CDR1 is SGHTA and CDR2 is FQGNSA. The chain's CDR3 is CASRQAMIRAYEQYF. The DNA for the CDR3 is TGTGCCAGCCGGCAGGCGATGATAAGAGCCTACGAGCAGTACTTC. Variable domain in full (rest from reference TRBV7-2 and TRBJ2-7): GAGVSQSPSNKVTEKGKDVELRCDPISGHTALYWYRQSLGQGLEFLIYFQGNSAPDKSGLPSDRFSAERTGGSVSTLTIQRTQQEDSAVYLCASRQAMIRAYEQYFGPGTRLTVT.

This rearrangement joins TRBV19 to TRBJ2-7, with a possible D match to TRBD1 (5 bases). The CDR3 is 14 residues long. V was trimmed by 5 bases and J by 2 bases, leaving 13 bases between them. CDR1 and CDR2 (germline): LNHDA, SQIVND (reference sequence). In nucleotides, the CDR3 is TGTGCCAGTAGTGTCACAGGAATTGCCTACGAGCAGTACTTC. It is translated as CASSVTGIAYEQYF.

V and J are TRBV4-1 and TRBJ2-3; D call uncertain. From germline, CDR1 is MGHRA and CDR2 YSYEKL. Trimming removed 6 bases at V and 5 bases at J, with 15 bases between. The CDR3 spans 14 residues. CDR3 region: CASSYGPLLDTQYF. The CDR3, as DNA: TGCGCCAGCAGTTACGGCCCATTGCTAGATACGCAGTATTTT.

CDR3 loop: CASSPSGDDTQYF. Written as DNA, the CDR3 is TGTGCCAGCTCACCGTCAGGAGATGATACGCAGTATTTT. J is TRBJ2-3 and V is TRBV18; D call uncertain. V was shortened by 3 bases and J by 6 bases, with 10 bases between the two germline ends. The CDR3 extends over 13 amino acids. CDR1 is KGHSH, CDR2 LQKENI, per germline.

This clone was detected a few times. The chain has TRBV11-2 and TRBJ2-7; the D is unclear. Germline-derived CDR1 and CDR2 are SGHAT and FQNNGV. This CDR3 is 16 amino acids long. Trimming pared 4 bases from V and 0 bases from J, leaving 16 bases between. The CDR3 is CASSSLSRLSSYEQYF. The CDR3 DNA reads TGTGCCAGCAGCTCCCTCTCCAGATTAAGCTCCTACGAGCAGTACTTC. Supplemented by reference TRBV11-2 and TRBJ2-7, the full variable domain reads EAGVAQSPRYKIIEKRQSVAFWCNPISGHATLYWYQQILGQGPKLLIQFQNNGVVDDSQLPKDRFSAERLKGVDSTLKIQPAKLEDSAVYLCASSSLSRLSSYEQYFGPGTRLTVT.

This clone showed up just once. The CDR3 nucleotides read TGTGCCTGGGGGACCTCAGTACGCACAGATACGCAGTATTTT. Protein sequence: CAWGTSVRTDTQYF. The V gene is TRBV30, the J gene TRBJ2-3; D may be TRBD1 or TRBD2 (5 bases each). The CDR3 is 14 residues long. V was shortened by 5 bases and J by 1 base, with 13 bases between the two germline ends. Germline assignment: CDR1 GTSNPN and CDR2 SVGIG (reference sequence). Full variable domain (rest looked up from reference TRBV30 and TRBJ2-3): SQTIHQWPATLVQPVGSPLSLECTVEGTSNPNLYWYRQAAGRGLQLLFYSVGIGQISSEVPQNLSASRPQDRQFILSSKKLLLSDSGFYLCAWGTSVRTDTQYFGPGTRLTVL.

Only a few counts were recorded for this clone. The chain has TRBV4-2 and TRBJ1-4; 7 bases fit TRBD1. The V segment lost 1 base and the J segment 10 bases; nucleotides outside the gene matches: 12. Germline V gene lookup returns CDR1 LGHNA and CDR2 YNFKEQ. The CDR3 spans 16 residues. CDR3 nucleotide sequence: TGTGCCAGCAGCCAAGCCGCTGCGACAGGGACTTCAAAACTGTTTTTT. Translation gives CASSQAAATGTSKLFF.

This clone was recorded once. The J gene is TRBJ2-1, the V gene TRBV10-3; 8 nucleotides line up with TRBD2. The V gene's germline CDR1 is ENHRY and CDR2 SYGVKD. The length of the CDR3 is 17 residues. Germline trimming cut 1 base from V and 5 bases from J; bases unmatched to any gene: 10. CDR3 coding DNA: TGTGCCATCAGTGAGTTCGATAGCGGGGCTACAGACAATGAGCAGTTCTTC. As protein: CAISEFDSGATDNEQFF.

The chain employs TRBV18 and TRBJ2-7; 10 nucleotides align to TRBD2. The germline V gene encodes CDR1 KGHSH and CDR2 LQKENI. Germline trimming cut 3 bases from V and 0 bases from J; bases unmatched to any gene: 5. This CDR3 spans 16 amino acids. The CDR3 DNA sequence: TGTGCCAGCTCACCTTCTTCTAGCGGGAGCTCCTACGAGCAGTACTTC. Residues: CASSPSSSGSSYEQYF.

The chain recombines TRBV10-2 with TRBJ2-3; D is perhaps TRBD2 (6 bases). There are 12 residues in the CDR3. With 11 bases removed from V and 6 bases from J, the gap between germline ends came to 15 bases. Germline-derived CDR1 and CDR2 are WSHSY and SAAADI. The CDR3 loop is CAARGTSDTQYF. CDR3 in DNA: TGCGCCGCCCGGGGGACGTCGGATACGCAGTATTTT.

The rearrangement joins TRBV11-1 to TRBJ2-7; the D gene is possibly TRBD1 (5 bases). This CDR3 is 14 amino acids long. Looked up from germline, CDR1 is SGHAT and CDR2 is FQDESV (reference sequence). V was trimmed by 2 bases and J by 3 bases, leaving 11 bases between them. Here the CDR3 DNA reads TGTGCCAGCAGCTTAAGTCAGGGATTCTACGAGCAGTACTTC. Encoded protein: CASSLSQGFYEQYF. Full variable domain (remainder filled in from reference TRBV11-1 and TRBJ2-7): EAEVAQSPRYKITEKSQAVAFWCDPISGHATLYWYRQILGQGPELLVQFQDESVVDDSQLPKDRFSAERLKGVDSTLKIQPAELGDSAMYLCASSLSQGFYEQYFGPGTRLTVT.

In this sample, this clone turned up a few times. The genes are TRBV28 and TRBJ1-6, with 7 nucleotides matching TRBD1. V dropped 1 base and J dropped 3; count of bases not matched to a gene: 0. Per the germline V gene, CDR1 is MDHEN and CDR2 is SYDVKM. CDR3 length equals 15 residues. CDR3 nucleotide sequence: TGTGCCAGCAGTTTATCAGGGGGCTATAATTCACCCCTCCACTTT. Amino acid sequence: CASSLSGGYNSPLHF. Full variable domain (remainder filled in from reference TRBV28 and TRBJ1-6): DVKVTQSSRYLVKRTGEKVFLECVQDMDHENMFWYRQDPGLGLRLIYFSYDVKMKEKGDIPEGYSVSREKKERFSLILESASTNQTSMYLCASSLSGGYNSPLHFGNGTRLTVT.

The chain joins TRBV11-2 to TRBJ2-5; no firm D call. CDR3 length equals 15 residues. CDR1 is SGHAT and CDR2 is FQNNGV in the germline V gene. V shed 5 bases and J shed 1 base, with 14 bases lying between them. The CDR3 region has the DNA TGTGCCAGCAGCGCTCGCGAGGACCGCCAAGAGACCCAGTACTTC. Encoded protein: CASSAREDRQETQYF.

A remark on this clone: The junction differs from germline at one of its ends, possibly a read error. The same CDR3 arises from other DNA sequences in this sample as well. The chain has TRBV6-6 and TRBJ1-5; D ambiguous. This CDR3 has 12 amino acids. Germline V gives CDR1 MNHNY, CDR2 SVGAGI (reference sequence). The CDR3 is CASLTGNQPQHF. In DNA form, the CDR3 reads TGTGCCAGCCTTACTGGCAATCAGCCTCAGCATTTT.

The count of this clone is one. The J gene is TRBJ2-1, the V gene TRBV19; unclear D gene. The length of the CDR3 is 14 residues. Germline loops: CDR1 LNHDA, CDR2 SQIVND (reference sequence). The V end was cut by 3 bases, the J end by 6 bases, with 12 bases between. In nucleotides, the CDR3 is TGTGCCAGTAGTATGGTAAAGGGTGTCAATGAGCAGTTCTTC. Its translation: CASSMVKGVNEQFF.

The CDR3: CASSQGLAGDTGELFF. The CDR3 nucleotides read TGTGCCAGCAGCCAAGGCCTAGCGGGAGACACCGGGGAGCTGTTTTTT. The chain employs TRBV4-2 and TRBJ2-2; the match to TRBD2 covers 10 bases. This CDR3 has 16 amino acids. Germline V gene sequence: CDR1 LGHNA, CDR2 YNFKEQ. Trimming at V came to 1 base and at J to 3 bases, leaving 2 bases not matched to a gene.

V gene TRBV2 combines with J gene TRBJ2-1; 11 nucleotides agree with TRBD2. The length of the CDR3 is 12 residues. With 1 base clipped from V and 14 bases from J, the junction kept 1 base outside the gene matches. Germline lookup yields CDR1 SNHLY and CDR2 FYNNEI. CDR3 nucleotide sequence: TGTGCCAGCAGTGAAGTAGCGGGAGGGGAGTTCTTC. It codes for CASSEVAGGEFF.

The chain links TRBV5-1 to TRBJ2-7; D may be TRBD1 or TRBD2 (5 bases each). The germline gives CDR1 SGHRS, CDR2 YFSETQ. The CDR3 contains 14 residues. Trimming cost V 4 bases and J 1 base, with 12 bases left between them. In nucleotides, the CDR3 is TGCGCCAGCAGCAGGGACGCTTCGTCCTACGAGCAGTACTTC. Residues: CASSRDASSYEQYF.

This clone showed up just a few times. This chain connects TRBV5-4 to TRBJ1-1, with a tentative D call TRBD1 (6 bases). Per germline, CDR1 SGHNT and CDR2 YYREEE (reference sequence). CDR3 size: 14 residues. Trimming took 4 bases from V and 4 from J, leaving 14 bases between them. The CDR3 loop is CASSLGQLRTEAFF. The CDR3 nucleotides are TGTGCCAGCAGCCTAGGACAGCTACGCACTGAAGCTTTCTTT.

The gene calls are TRBV6-5 and TRBJ1-5; D not certain. This CDR3 contains 12 residues. Deletions cut 8 bases from V and 8 bases from J, with 13 bases between. Germline CDR1 reads MNHEY; CDR2 reads SVGAGI. CDR3 sequence (DNA): TGTGCCAGCCATCAAAAGGACGAGCCCCAGCATTTT. Translation: CASHQKDEPQHF.

V and J are TRBV27 and TRBJ2-2; 9 positions agree with TRBD1. The CDR3 has 16 amino acids. Trimming took 1 base from V and 1 from J; bases not matched to a gene: 1. The germline V gene has CDR1 MNHEY and CDR2 SMNVEV (reference sequence). The CDR3: CASSLWGQGNTGELFF. In DNA, the CDR3 is TGTGCCAGCAGTTTATGGGGACAGGGGAACACCGGGGAGCTGTTTTTT.

This clone was detected a few times. The chain uses TRBV19 and TRBJ1-5, with D hard to call. Trimming took 0 bases from V and 7 from J, leaving 10 bases between them. This CDR3 has 14 amino acids. CDR1 and CDR2 from the germline V gene are LNHDA and SQIVND (reference sequence). The CDR3 bases are TGTGCCAGTAGTATAGAGGGCCCCGGGCAGCCCCAGCATTTT. It translates to CASSIEGPGQPQHF.

The V call is TRBV6-6, the J call TRBJ1-5; D uncertain. The CDR3 totals 13 residues. V was trimmed by 2 bases and J by 0 bases, leaving 2 bases between them. CDR1 and CDR2 from the germline V gene are MNHNY and SVGAGI (reference sequence). The DNA for the CDR3 is TGTGCCAGCAGTTACCGTAGCAATCAGCCCCAGCATTTT. It is translated as CASSYRSNQPQHF.

The chain employs TRBV7-3 and TRBJ2-2; TRBD1 matches at 7 bases. The V and J ends lost 4 bases and 2 bases, in that order; junction bases with no gene match: 4. From germline, CDR1 is SGHTA and CDR2 FQGTGA. CDR3 length: 15 residues. The CDR3, as DNA: TGTGCCAGCAGCTCTCGGACAGGCAACACCGGGGAGCTGTTTTTT. Protein sequence: CASSSRTGNTGELFF.

The chain uses TRBV11-3 and TRBJ2-2; 11 bases match TRBD2. Per the germline V gene, CDR1 is SGHNT and CDR2 is YENEEA. This CDR3 is 16 amino acids long. Trimming took 4 bases from V and 7 from J; bases not matched to a gene: 8. In DNA form, the CDR3 reads TGTGCCAGCAGCTCCTTAGCGGGAGGGCCTAACGGGGAGCTGTTTTTT. Its translation is CASSSLAGGPNGELFF. Looking up the rest from reference TRBV11-3 and TRBJ2-2 gives the full variable domain: EAGVVQSPRYKIIEKKQPVAFWCNPISGHNTLYWYLQNLGQGPELLIRYENEEAVDDSQLPKDRFSAERLKGVDSTLKIQPAELGDSAVYLCASSSLAGGPNGELFFGEGSRLTVL.

V and J are TRBV6-4 and TRBJ2-2; D ambiguous. The germline V gene encodes CDR1 MRHNA and CDR2 SNTAGT. The CDR3 covers 17 residues. V gave up 3 bases and J gave up 6 bases, with 20 bases separating them. CDR3: CASSEHLWTTEPGELFF. The CDR3 nucleotides are TGTGCCAGCAGTGAGCACCTTTGGACGACGGAACCCGGGGAGCTGTTTTTT.

V usage is TRBV4-3 and J usage is TRBJ2-2; D call uncertain. Deletions cut 1 base from V and 2 bases from J, with 5 bases between. The CDR3 totals 14 residues. Germline lookup yields CDR1 LGHNA and CDR2 YSLEER. The CDR3 protein is CASSQGFNTGELFF. In DNA, the CDR3 is TGCGCCAGCAGCCAAGGTTTTAACACCGGGGAGCTGTTTTTT.

This chain uses TRBV19 with TRBJ1-3; 7 bases line up with TRBD1. The CDR3 totals 13 residues. The V and J ends lost 4 bases and 14 bases, in that order; junction bases with no gene match: 11. The germline CDR1 and CDR2 sequences are LNHDA and SQIVND (reference sequence). CDR3 sequence: CASSTRNDRVLYF. For the CDR3, the DNA is TGTGCCAGTAGTACGCGAAATGACAGGGTGTTATATTTT.